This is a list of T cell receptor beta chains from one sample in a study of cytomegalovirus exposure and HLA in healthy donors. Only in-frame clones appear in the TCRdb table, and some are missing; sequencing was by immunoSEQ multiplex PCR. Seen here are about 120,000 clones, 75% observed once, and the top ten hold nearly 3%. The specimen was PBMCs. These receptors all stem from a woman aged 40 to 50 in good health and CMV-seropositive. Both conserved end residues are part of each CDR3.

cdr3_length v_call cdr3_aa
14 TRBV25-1 CASREDRGPYEQYF
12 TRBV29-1 CSSQGSNYGYTF
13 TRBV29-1 CSVHRGRGGGYTF
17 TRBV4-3 CASSQDVAGGYTGELFF
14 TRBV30 CAWRPQGFPYEQYF
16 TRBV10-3 CAISESGQGAGYGYTF
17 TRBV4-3 CASSQGRQGSYNSPLHF
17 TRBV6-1 CASSVHFASRAKNIQYF
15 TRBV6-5 CASSRGEGATYEQYF
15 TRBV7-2 CASSLPGGPHQPQHF
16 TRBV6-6 CASSYSLGQAVGEQYF
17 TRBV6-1 CASSEMTGQGVNQPQHF
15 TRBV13 CASSSIGTEIGEQFF
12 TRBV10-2 CATGATGEKLFF
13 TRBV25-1 CASSSGGRETQYF
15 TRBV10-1 CASSESRTGDGEAFF
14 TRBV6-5 CASSYGQGPYEQYF
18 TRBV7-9 CASSLAARGLVGNTEAFF
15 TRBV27 CASLGGGINTGELFF
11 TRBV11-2 CASSYGGELFF
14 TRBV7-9 CASDRGVSNEKLFF
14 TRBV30 CAWSLSTGRETQYF
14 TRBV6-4 CATPKSFPADTQYF
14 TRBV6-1 CASTTKLPGHEQYF
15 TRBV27 CASRSGHAVDSPLHF
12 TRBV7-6 CASSSRADTQYF
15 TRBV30 CAWSIQGSGANVLTF
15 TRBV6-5 CAIRKGRGSNYGYTF
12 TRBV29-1 CSDGGGGTEAFF
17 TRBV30 CACLVPATSGVTDTQYF
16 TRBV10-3 CAISELLAGGTDTQYF
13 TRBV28 CASSFTTTGELFF
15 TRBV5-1 CASNDRGPSSYEQYF
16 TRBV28 CASSLLGTSGSYEQYF
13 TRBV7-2 CASSNRGRTEAFF
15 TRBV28 CASSRRDRVYNEQFF